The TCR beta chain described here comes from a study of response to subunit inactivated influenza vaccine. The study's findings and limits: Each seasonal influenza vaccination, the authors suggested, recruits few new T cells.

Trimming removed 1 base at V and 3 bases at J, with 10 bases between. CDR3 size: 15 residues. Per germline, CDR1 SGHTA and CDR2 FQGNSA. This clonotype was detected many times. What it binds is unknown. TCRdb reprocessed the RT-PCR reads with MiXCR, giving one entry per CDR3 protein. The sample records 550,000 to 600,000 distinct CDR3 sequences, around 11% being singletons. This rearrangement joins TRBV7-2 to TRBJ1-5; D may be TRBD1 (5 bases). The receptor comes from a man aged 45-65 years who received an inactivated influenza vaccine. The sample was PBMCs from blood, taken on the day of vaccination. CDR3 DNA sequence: TGTGCCAGCAGCTTAGAGTGGGGGAACAATCAGCCCCAGCATTTT. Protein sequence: CASSLEWGNNQPQHF.